What follows are 15 T cell receptor beta chains derived from one specimen sequenced in a study of shared clonotypes between healthy human individuals. TCRdb's copy holds only in-frame clones and misses some; the assay was immunoSEQ multiplex PCR. This table holds roughly 2.4 million clones, under 97% found once. The sample comprised naive CD4+ T cells sorted from blood. Subset denoted: CD45RA+ positively selected. Every receptor here comes from a man between 18 and 35 years old in good health.

The gene calls are TRBV6-1 and TRBJ1-6; D is undetermined. Germline values: CDR1 MNHNS, CDR2 SASEGT. The CDR3 sequence is 15 residues long. Trimming pared 6 bases from V and 6 bases from J, leaving 15 bases between. CDR3 residues: CASRMYTALNSPLHF. As DNA, the CDR3 is TGTGCCAGCAGAATGTATACAGCTCTTAATTCACCCCTCCACTTT.

The J gene is TRBJ2-5, the V gene TRBV6-5; a possible D gene is TRBD1 (5 bases). Trimming shortened V by 7 bases and J by 4 bases, and 13 bases separated the two germline ends. CDR3 length: 13 amino acids. Germline CDR1 reads MNHEY; CDR2 reads SVGAGI. CDR3 loop: CASTSGQGETQYF. As DNA, the CDR3 is TGTGCCAGCACCTCGGGCCAGGGAGAGACCCAGTACTTC.

V gene TRBV5-1 combines with J gene TRBJ1-6; D is uncertain. V was clipped by 4 bases and J by 8 bases, with 16 bases between them. CDR1 and CDR2 from the germline V gene are SGHRS and YFSETQ. This CDR3 has 15 residues. The CDR3 sequence is CASSPVSSGDSPLHF. DNA for the CDR3: TGCGCCAGCAGCCCGGTTAGTAGTGGGGATTCACCCCTCCACTTT.

This chain uses TRBV9 with TRBJ2-7; 13 nucleotides agree with TRBD2. Germline loops: CDR1 SGDLS, CDR2 YYNGEE. CDR3 length: 16 residues. V trimming: 2 bases; J trimming: 2 bases; junction bases outside the gene matches: 4. The CDR3 loop is CASSVAGTSGAYEQYF. In nucleotides, the CDR3 is TGTGCCAGCAGCGTGGCCGGGACTAGCGGGGCCTACGAGCAGTACTTC.

The chain links TRBV14 to TRBJ2-7; 9 nucleotides agree with TRBD1. The V gene end was trimmed by 1 base and the J gene end by 5 bases; junction bases not matched to a gene: 9. Germline V gene data show CDR1 as SGHDN and CDR2 as FVKESK. CDR3 length: 16 amino acids. The CDR3 DNA is TGTGCCAGCAGCCAAGGACAGGGGGTGAGACGGAACGAGCAGTACTTC. Amino acid sequence: CASSQGQGVRRNEQYF.

V and J are TRBV13 and TRBJ1-1; tentatively, D is TRBD1 (5 bases). The V end lost 2 bases, the J end lost 4 bases, and 14 bases lay between the germline ends. Germline CDR1 reads PRHDT; CDR2 reads FYEKMQ (reference sequence). The CDR3 is 15 amino acids. For the CDR3, the DNA is TGTGCCAGCAGCTTATTAGGACAAATGAGCACTGAAGCTTTCTTT. Translated, it gives CASSLLGQMSTEAFF. The full variable domain, with the rest looked up from reference TRBV13 and TRBJ1-1, is AAGVIQSPRHLIKEKRETATLKCYPIPRHDTVYWYQQGPGQDPQFLISFYEKMQSDKGSIPDRFSAQQFSDYHSELNMSSLELGDSALYFCASSLLGQMSTEAFFGQGTRLTVV.

The chain couples TRBV2 to TRBJ2-7, with TRBD2 matching over 10 bases. The germline CDR1 and CDR2 sequences are SNHLY and FYNNEI. The CDR3 runs 13 residues. J lost 6 bases, V lost 4 bases, and 3 bases had no gene match. CDR3 sequence: CASSVAGGTEQYF. CDR3 in DNA: TGTGCCAGCAGTGTAGCGGGGGGTACCGAGCAGTACTTC.

The CDR3 nucleotides are TGTGCCAGCAGCTTTCGGGACCGGAGGGCCGGGGAGCTGTTTTTT. Amino acids: CASSFRDRRAGELFF. The V and J genes are TRBV5-8 and TRBJ2-2; D perhaps matches TRBD2 (6 bases). This CDR3 comprises 15 residues. The germline gives CDR1 SGHTS, CDR2 YDEGEE. With 2 bases removed from V and 6 bases from J, the gap between germline ends came to 14 bases.

The count of this clone is one. The rearrangement links TRBV28 to TRBJ1-6, with no clear D. Germline values: CDR1 MDHEN, CDR2 SYDVKM. The CDR3 runs to 14 residues. The V gene lost 2 bases and the J gene lost 9 bases, with 11 bases spanning the gap. The CDR3 sequence: CASSLRLYPSPLHF. CDR3 bases: TGTGCCAGCAGTTTACGGCTGTATCCTTCACCCCTCCACTTT.

This chain connects TRBV18 to TRBJ2-5; possible D gene TRBD2, 6 bases. The CDR3 has 16 amino acids. Germline V gene sequence: CDR1 KGHSH, CDR2 LQKENI. V lost 2 bases to trimming and J lost 7 bases, with 20 bases between them. DNA of the CDR3: TGTGCCAGCTCACCATTCGAGCGGGCTCTGTCTAGGACCCAGTACTTC. It encodes CASSPFERALSRTQYF.

The chain has TRBV2 and TRBJ1-5; 11 bases align to TRBD1. CDR1 is SNHLY and CDR2 is FYNNEI in the germline V gene. The trim removed 6 bases at V and 2 bases at J, leaving 12 bases unmatched. CDR3 length: 18 amino acids. This chain's CDR3 is CASSNRAGTGGGNQPQHF. The CDR3 bases are TGTGCCAGCAGCAACCGGGCCGGGACAGGGGGTGGCAATCAGCCCCAGCATTTT.

This sequence joins TRBV19 and TRBJ2-1, with TRBD2 matching over 8 bases. After removal of 1 base from V and 4 bases from J, the junction contained 3 bases not matched to a gene. Germline assignment: CDR1 LNHDA and CDR2 SQIVND (reference sequence). This CDR3 contains 15 residues. CDR3 residues: CASSIGGRSYNEQFF. The CDR3 DNA follows: TGTGCCAGTAGTATAGGCGGGAGGTCTTACAATGAGCAGTTCTTC.

This sequence joins TRBV2 and TRBJ2-4; D unresolved. V was cut by 1 base and J by 0 bases, with 7 bases left in between. CDR1 is SNHLY, CDR2 FYNNEI, per germline. This CDR3 is 15 amino acids long. CDR3: CASSEDRLAKNIQYF. Written as DNA, the CDR3 is TGTGCCAGCAGTGAAGACAGATTAGCCAAAAACATTCAGTACTTC. Based on the CDR3 plus reference TRBV2 and TRBJ2-4, the full variable domain is EPEVTQTPSHQVTQMGQEVILRCVPISNHLYFYWYRQILGQKVEFLVSFYNNEISEKSEIFDDQFSVERPDGSNFTLKIRSTKLEDSAMYFCASSEDRLAKNIQYFGAGTRLSVL.

The chain uses TRBV6-4 and TRBJ2-1, with 7 nucleotides matching TRBD2. CDR3 length: 14 amino acids. Looked up from germline, CDR1 is MRHNA and CDR2 is SNTAGT. V trimming: 4 bases; J trimming: 5 bases; junction bases outside the gene matches: 5. CDR3 protein: CASSASGGNNEQFF. In DNA form, the CDR3 reads TGTGCCAGCAGTGCTAGCGGAGGCAACAATGAGCAGTTCTTC.

This sequence joins TRBV6-1 and TRBJ2-3; D unclear. Trimming stripped 10 bases from V and 0 bases from J, with 14 bases between. This CDR3 region has 14 residues. The germline gives CDR1 MNHNS, CDR2 SASEGT. The CDR3 spells CATRPPASTDTQYF. DNA for the CDR3: TGTGCCACCCGACCCCCCGCTAGCACAGATACGCAGTATTTT.